Each of the 16 T cell receptor beta chains below was sequenced from the same sample in a study of T cells in women clearing cervical HPV infection (dated by TCRdb to the late 2010s). Library generation was performed with the immunoSEQ multiplex PCR assay. TCRdb limited this immuneACCESS table to in-frame rearrangements with V and J called. A share of clones is missing; checked studies link under half to unresolved V genes, and the rest is unexplained. This specimen's table enumerates roughly 20,000 clones. Together, the top ten hold around 3.3% of the sample. Sequenced material: blood buffy coat. These receptors all stem from a woman between 18 and 70 years old with a cervical HPV16 infection that either progressed to CIN3+ or cleared (not recorded which).

Regarding this clone: The read terminates 3 residues before the CDR3 end, so the remaining end is supplied by the germline J gene. The chain uses TRBV7-6 and TRBJ2-1; TRBD2 matches at 15 bases. V shed 6 bases, J shed 8 bases, and the junction held 5 bases outside the gene matches. The CDR3 contains 15 residues. Germline V gene sequence: CDR1 SGHVS, CDR2 FNYEAQ. CDR3 in amino acids: CASSRTSGGAYEQFF. The CDR3 DNA, read in part, is TGTGCCAGCAGTAGGACTAGCGGGGGGGCATATGAG. The entire variable domain, with the rest obtained from reference TRBV7-6 and TRBJ2-1, is as follows: GAGVSQSPRYKVTKRGQDVALRCDPISGHVSLYWYRQALGQGPEFLTYFNYEAQQDKSGLPNDRFSAERPEGSISTLTIQRTEQRDSAMYRCASSRTSGGAYEQFFGPGTRLTVL.

As concerns this clone: The read ends 3 residues shy of where the CDR3 ends; the end is completed using the germline J gene. The J gene is TRBJ2-7, the V gene TRBV19; possibly TRBD1 for D (6 bases). Trimming took 5 bases from V and 6 from J, leaving 20 bases between them. Germline CDR1 LNHDA, CDR2 SQIVND (reference sequence). The CDR3 runs to 15 residues. CDR3 DNA (partial): TGTGCCAGTAGTCCGCCCCCCGACAGAGGGGGCGAG. It specifies CASSPPPDRGGE. The entire CDR3 reads CASSPPPDRGGEQYF.

CDR3 residues: CASSPGETSGGYTDTQYF. The covered CDR3 bases are TGTGCCAGCAGCCCGGGGGAGACTAGCGGGGGGTACACAGATACG. The gene calls are TRBV4-2 and TRBJ2-3; 13 bases are shared with TRBD2. The CDR3 extends 3 residues past the end of the read, so its final part is completed from the germline J gene. The CDR3 has 18 residues. V was clipped by 4 bases and J by 2 bases; unmatched bases: 9. CDR1 LGHNA and CDR2 YNFKEQ come from the germline V gene.

Remarks on this clone: The read ends 3 residues before the CDR3 terminus; that terminus is restored from the germline J gene. V and J are TRBV7-2 and TRBJ1-6, with D unclear. The CDR3 runs to 14 residues. Germline loops: CDR1 SGHTA, CDR2 FQGNSA. The V gene lost 4 bases and the J gene lost 2 bases, with 6 bases spanning the gap. CDR3 sequence reads: CASSSAAYNSPLHF. Partial CDR3 DNA: TGTGCCAGCAGCTCCGCAGCCTATAATTCACCC.

Concerning this clone: The read ends 3 residues early relative to the CDR3; the germline J gene fills the gap. The gene calls are TRBV7-9 and TRBJ2-5; 12 bases fit TRBD2. Germline-derived CDR1 and CDR2 are SEHNR and FQNEAQ (reference sequence). The CDR3 loop spans 15 amino acids. The ends lost 1 base at V and 3 bases at J; junction bases unmatched: 0. The CDR3 here is CASSLGLAGEETQYF. The covered CDR3 bases are TGTGCCAGCAGCTTAGGACTAGCGGGGGAAGAGACC.

A word on this clone: The read ends 3 residues early relative to the CDR3; the germline J gene fills the gap. V is TRBV19 and J is TRBJ1-4; 8 bases map to TRBD1. The J segment lost 7 bases and the V segment lost 5 bases, leaving 12 bases of the junction unmatched. CDR1 is LNHDA and CDR2 is SQIVND in the germline V gene (reference sequence). The CDR3 runs to 16 residues. The CDR3 is CASSERQGFGREKLFF. The CDR3 bases that were read are TGTGCCAGTAGTGAAAGACAGGGGTTTGGTCGTGAAAAA.

This CDR3 is CASSEVSGTYGYTF. The CDR3 bases that were read are TGTGCCAGCAGTGAAGTTTCAGGAACCTATGGC. The gene calls are TRBV6-1 and TRBJ1-2; D is uncertain. Read coverage stops 3 residues before the CDR3 terminus; the germline J gene supplies the remainder. The CDR3 extends over 14 amino acids. Trimming cost V 1 base and J 4 bases, with 10 bases left between them. Per the germline V gene, CDR1 is MNHNS and CDR2 is SASEGT.

On this clone: The CDR3 end lies 3 residues beyond the end of the read and is filled in from the germline J gene. The chain couples TRBV7-2 to TRBJ2-2; D may match TRBD1 or TRBD2 (5 bases each). CDR3 size: 14 residues. The germline V gene has CDR1 SGHTA and CDR2 FQGNSA. V lost 0 bases to trimming and J lost 6 bases, with 8 bases between them. This CDR3 is CASSLARGAGELFF. The part of the CDR3 DNA that was read is TGTGCCAGCAGCTTAGCGAGAGGGGCCGGGGAG. The full variable domain, its missing parts supplied by reference TRBV7-2 and TRBJ2-2, is GAGVSQSPSNKVTEKGKDVELRCDPISGHTALYWYRQSLGQGLEFLIYFQGNSAPDKSGLPSDRFSAERTGGSVSTLTIQRTQQEDSAVYLCASSLARGAGELFFGEGSRLTVL.

About this clone itself: At one of its ends the junction is not consistent with the germline gene, which may arise from a read error. The sequence runs out 3 residues before the end of the CDR3; the remainder is reconstructed from the germline J gene. The chain has TRBV4-2 and TRBJ2-6; tentatively, D is TRBD2 (5 bases). CDR1 LGHNA and CDR2 YNFKEQ come from the germline V gene. The CDR3 is 15 residues long. The CDR3 bases that were read are TGCGCCAGCAGCCAAGATCGGGGAGGGGCCAACGTC. Encoded protein: CASSQDRGGANV. The full CDR3 protein reads CASSQDRGGANVLTF.

In regard to this clone: From the germline J gene comes the end of the CDR3, since the read stops 3 residues before it. The chain links TRBV7-9 to TRBJ2-3; D is perhaps TRBD1 or TRBD2 (5 bases each). This CDR3 is 14 amino acids long. Germline CDR1 and CDR2: SEHNR and FQNEAQ (reference sequence). V was shortened by 5 bases and J by 2 bases, with 11 bases between the two germline ends. CDR3 protein: CASSPRGDTDTQYF. The part of the CDR3 DNA that was read is TGTGCCAGCAGCCCAAGGGGAGACACAGATACG.

Notes on this clone: The read stops 3 residues short of the end of the CDR3; the missing end is completed from the germline J gene. The chain is built from TRBV6-1 and TRBJ1-4; the D is unclear. V lost 3 bases, J lost 8 bases, and 16 bases lay in between. Germline V lookup: CDR1 MNHNS, CDR2 SASEGT. The CDR3 consists of 15 residues. CDR3: CASSDRSGVREKLFF. The CDR3 DNA, read in part, is TGTGCCAGCAGTGACAGGTCCGGAGTGAGAGAAAAA.

With regard to this clone: Read coverage stops 3 residues before the CDR3 terminus; the germline J gene supplies the remainder. The chain uses TRBV2 and TRBJ1-2; 7 nucleotides line up with TRBD1. CDR1 SNHLY and CDR2 FYNNEI come from the germline V gene. V dropped 7 bases and J dropped 3; count of bases not matched to a gene: 5. This CDR3 spans 13 amino acids. CDR3 sequence: CASTDRAHYGYTF. CDR3 DNA (partial): TGTGCCAGCACCGACAGGGCTCACTATGGC.

About this clone: The read ends 3 residues shy of where the CDR3 ends; the end is completed using the germline J gene. The chain is built from TRBV30 and TRBJ2-5, with a tentative D call TRBD1 (6 bases). Germline V gene sequence: CDR1 GTSNPN, CDR2 SVGIG (reference sequence). This CDR3 has 16 amino acids. V was pared by 0 bases and J by 1 base, with 15 bases between. The CDR3 sequence is CAWSVMGAASQETQYF. Incomplete CDR3 DNA: TGTGCCTGGAGTGTAATGGGGGCCGCGTCCCAAGAGACC.

Details on this clone: Read data end 3 residues before the CDR3 end; the end is taken from the germline J gene. The chain carries TRBV7-9 and TRBJ1-3, with 8 bases that match TRBD1. The CDR3 is made up of 15 amino acids. J lost 0 bases, V lost 5 bases, and 3 bases had no gene match. Germline loops: CDR1 SEHNR, CDR2 FQNEAQ (reference sequence). CDR3 sequence: CASSQDRVSGNTIYF. Incomplete CDR3 DNA: TGTGCCAGCAGCCAGGACAGGGTCTCTGGAAACACC.

For this clone: The DNA ends 3 residues before the CDR3 does, and the rest of the CDR3 is filled in from the germline J gene. The chain links TRBV12-3 or TRBV12-4 to TRBJ1-4; D not resolved. The V gene lost 6 bases and the J gene lost 8 bases, with 16 bases spanning the gap. This CDR3 has 14 amino acids. The DNA read from the CDR3 is TGTGCCAGCAGAGATGGCCCTAACAGAGAAAAA. Encoded protein: CASRDGPNREK. The full CDR3 sequence reads CASRDGPNREKLFF.

Turning to this clone: Coverage ceases 3 residues before the CDR3 finishes, and the germline J gene fills in the end. The rearrangement links TRBV5-6 to TRBJ1-2, with a tentative D call TRBD1 (5 bases). CDR3 size: 14 residues. Germline CDR1 reads SGHDT; CDR2 reads YYEEEE. Trimming removed 4 bases from V and 6 bases from J, with 16 bases in between. CDR3 residues: CASSPVQGWNGYTF. The sequenced part of the CDR3 DNA is TGTGCCAGCAGCCCGGTGCAGGGATGGAATGGC.